The source of this TCR beta chain is a study of blood T cell repertoires in COVID-19. Study-level background: Some COVID-19 samples were acute and others convalescent; all came from the United States, Italy and Spain. PBMCs, B-cell-depleted T cells, or T cells were the source of the cDNA or gDNA that made up the material.

As processed by the authors: Estimation of nucleated cell counts relied on the amplification of reference gene primers. Profiled with immunoSEQ multiplex PCR; TCRdb holds only in-frame clones, not every one. V and J calls and clone size follow that table, whereas D and trimming were derived from the DNA. The sample includes 140,000 to 150,000 clones, around 80% of them seen just once. The CDR3 consists of 15 residues. Germline CDR1 is MNHNS and CDR2 is SASEGT. Trimming cost V 0 bases and J 4 bases, with 13 bases left between them. The receptor comes from a man in his 70s who had recovered from COVID-19. Sequenced material: peripheral blood. The V call is TRBV6-1, the J call TRBJ2-7; D possibly corresponds to TRBD1 (5 bases). The CDR3 sequence: CASSEAGHPLYEQYF. CDR3 DNA: TGTGCCAGCAGTGAAGCCGGACACCCCCTTTACGAGCAGTACTTC.